These 9 T cell receptor beta chains share one sample of origin, sequenced in a study of T cell repertoires in cytomegalovirus infection (dated by TCRdb to 2018 to 2020). Their target antigens are unknown. Explained via the paper, the treatment or condition label denotes: in vitro stimulation with specific CMV peptide epitopes to enrich CMV-specific T cells. For sequencing, an Illumina HiSeq 1500 was employed. TCRdb's own reprocessing of the public reads used fastp at Q25 and MiXCR and kept productive beta chains. Rows are combined by CDR3 protein, so each entry shows the most common genes and DNA. The sample table holds under 150,000 distinct CDR3 sequences, of which 30% were seen once. 40% to 45% of the sample comes from the top ten. Material: CD8+ T cells from cultured PBMCs, obtained from culture after CMV antigen stimulation. Receptor source: a human donor in good health (CMV status not recorded). Some clones in this sample may be carry-over from other donors' samples.

This clonotype has just a few counts. The chain recombines TRBV7-8 with TRBJ2-1; D is uncertain. The germline V gene has CDR1 SGHVS and CDR2 FQNEAQ. Trimming took 1 base from V and 0 from J, leaving 7 bases between them. The CDR3 sequence is 15 residues long. The CDR3 bases are TGTGCCAGCAGCTTAGAAAGGGCCTCCTACAATGAGCAGTTCTTC. It yields the protein CASSLERASYNEQFF.

This clonotype was observed a handful of times. V usage is TRBV28 and J usage is TRBJ2-1, with 7 bases fitting TRBD1. The CDR3 has 15 amino acids. CDR1 MDHEN and CDR2 SYDVKM come from the germline V gene. J lost 4 bases, V lost 4 bases, and 7 bases had no gene match. This chain's CDR3 is CASSWGQKLYNEQFF. The CDR3 DNA sequence: TGTGCCAGCAGTTGGGGACAGAAACTTTACAATGAGCAGTTCTTC.

V is TRBV7-9 and J is TRBJ1-5; D remains ambiguous. V was trimmed by 2 bases and J by 3 bases, leaving 5 bases between them. The germline CDR1 and CDR2 sequences are SEHNR and FQNEAQ (reference sequence). The CDR3 sequence is 13 residues long. CDR3 loop: CASSLSANQPQHF. The CDR3 DNA sequence: TGTGCCAGCAGCTTATCGGCCAATCAGCCCCAGCATTTT.

This clonotype was observed many times. V is TRBV11-2 and J is TRBJ2-3, with a possible D match to TRBD2 (5 bases). V was trimmed by 0 bases and J by 2 bases, leaving 9 bases between them. The CDR3 runs 15 residues. Germline loops: CDR1 SGHAT, CDR2 FQNNGV. The chain's CDR3 is CASSLDTGYTDTQYF. The CDR3 DNA reads as TGTGCCAGCAGCTTAGATACGGGGTACACAGATACGCAGTATTTT.

This clonotype appeared a few times. The rearrangement links TRBV7-6 to TRBJ1-5; 7 bases are shared with TRBD1. The V gene's germline CDR1 is SGHVS and CDR2 FNYEAQ. This CDR3 comprises 14 residues. The ends lost 5 bases at V and 4 bases at J; junction bases unmatched: 5. The CDR3 bases are TGTGCCAGCAGCGAAACGACAGGGAATCAGCCCCAGCATTTT. This encodes CASSETTGNQPQHF.

For this clonotype: Compared with germline, one end of the junction differs, possibly owing to a read error. This chain uses TRBV4-1 with TRBJ2-1; D not resolved. Germline V lookup: CDR1 MGHRA, CDR2 YSYEKL. This CDR3 is built from 15 residues. CDR3 DNA: TGTGCCAGCAGCCAAGTAGCTAATTCCTACAATGAGCAGTTCTTC. The encoded protein is CASSQVANSYNEQFF.

This clonotype showed up just a few times. V gene TRBV4-3 combines with J gene TRBJ1-1; maybe TRBD1 (5 bases). CDR3 size: 18 residues. From germline, CDR1 is LGHNA and CDR2 YSLEER. With 3 bases removed from V and 0 bases from J, the gap between germline ends came to 20 bases. The DNA of the CDR3 is TGCGCCAGCAGCCAGGAGTCAGGGCTACTTTCTATGAACACTGAAGCTTTCTTT. Translating it yields CASSQESGLLSMNTEAFF.

This chain links TRBV12-3 or TRBV12-4 with TRBJ2-7; a weak D match, TRBD1 (6 bases). V was clipped by 4 bases and J by 3 bases, with 16 bases between them. The CDR3 extends over 15 amino acids. CDR3 DNA: TGTGCCAGCAGTTCCAGGGGCCCAGCGATCTACGAGCAGTACTTC. Its protein product is CASSSRGPAIYEQYF.

The rearrangement links TRBV7-9 to TRBJ1-1; D perhaps matches TRBD1 (6 bases). The CDR3 sequence is 19 residues long. The germline V gene has CDR1 SEHNR and CDR2 FQNEAQ (reference sequence). Trimming cost V 5 bases and J 4 bases, with 29 bases left between them. Here the CDR3 reads CASSGRSDKVTARGTEAFF. In DNA, the CDR3 is TGTGCCAGCAGCGGCCGATCCGACAAGGTTACGGCCAGGGGCACTGAAGCTTTCTTT.